Listed here are 20 T cell receptor beta chains from one sample, sequenced in a study of blood T cell repertoires in COVID-19. Here immunoSEQ multiplex PCR was the method, and the copy in TCRdb shows in-frame clones only, minus some. Of fewer than 90,000 clones listed, about 91% are singletons. The material sequenced was peripheral blood. The receptor set was obtained from a woman aged 80 or over with active or convalescent COVID-19.

The chain uses TRBV19 and TRBJ1-5, with D uncertain. CDR1 is LNHDA, CDR2 SQIVND, per germline (reference sequence). The ends were cut back, 3 bases at V and 5 bases at J, with 26 bases in the middle. The CDR3 length is 19 residues. In DNA, the CDR3 is TGTGCCAGTAGTATCCCCTTAGGAGTGTGGGGTCGGGGTGATCAGCCCCAGCATTTT. Translation: CASSIPLGVWGRGDQPQHF.

V usage is TRBV3-1 (or the pseudogene TRBV3-2) and J usage is TRBJ2-7, with D possibly matching TRBD2 (5 bases). Per the germline V gene, CDR1 is LGHDT and CDR2 is YNNKEL (reference sequence). The V end lost 0 bases, the J end lost 6 bases, and 15 bases lay between the germline ends. This CDR3 spans 15 amino acids. The CDR3 loop is CASSQEIRGVTEQYF. The CDR3 bases are TGTGCCAGCAGCCAAGAAATTCGGGGAGTCACCGAGCAGTACTTC.

This chain joins TRBV5-1 and TRBJ1-1; TRBD1 matches at 9 bases. The junction had 5 bases not matched to a gene; V was cut back by 4 bases and J by 4 bases. There are 14 residues in the CDR3. Germline loops: CDR1 SGHRS, CDR2 YFSETQ. CDR3 nucleotide sequence: TGCGCCAGCAGCCTGGGACAGGGAGGCACTGAAGCTTTCTTT. Translation: CASSLGQGGTEAFF.

The V and J genes are TRBV9 and TRBJ2-7, with 14 bases that match TRBD2. Unmatched junction bases numbered 3, after V lost 4 bases and J lost 3 bases. Germline loops: CDR1 SGDLS, CDR2 YYNGEE. The CDR3 is 15 amino acids. The CDR3 sequence is CASSFGTSGSYEQYF. The CDR3 DNA reads TGTGCCAGCAGCTTCGGGACTAGCGGGAGCTACGAGCAGTACTTC.

The CDR3 bases are TGTGCCAGCAGCTTCCGGGACAGGGAAAGTGGAAACACCATATATTTT. Translation gives CASSFRDRESGNTIYF. The chain employs TRBV5-4 and TRBJ1-3, with 9 bases matching TRBD1. This CDR3 has 16 amino acids. V shed 2 bases, J shed 3 bases, and the junction held 6 bases outside the gene matches. Germline V gene data show CDR1 as SGHNT and CDR2 as YYREEE (reference sequence).

CDR3 DNA: TGTGCCAGCAGACAATTGGGGGGTGAAGAGACCCAGTACTTC. It codes for CASRQLGGEETQYF. The rearrangement uses TRBV7-9 and TRBJ2-5, with D possibly matching TRBD2 (6 bases). Trimming removed 6 bases from V and 3 bases from J, with 14 bases in between. CDR3 length equals 14 residues. Germline CDR1 SEHNR, CDR2 FQNEAQ (reference sequence). Full variable domain (remainder filled in from reference TRBV7-9 and TRBJ2-5): DTGVSQNPRHKITKRGQNVTFRCDPISEHNRLYWYRQTLGQGPEFLTYFQNEAQLEKSRLLSDRFSAERPKGSFSTLEIQRTEQGDSAMYLCASRQLGGEETQYFGPGTRLLVL.

The CDR3 sequence is CASSFDTYTDTQYF. CDR3 sequence (DNA): TGCGCCAGCAGTTTCGACACGTACACAGATACGCAGTATTTT. This chain uses TRBV5-1 with TRBJ2-3, with D hard to call. The CDR3 is 14 amino acids. Trimming removed 5 bases from V and 2 bases from J, with 12 bases in between. The germline gives CDR1 SGHRS, CDR2 YFSETQ.

This clone was counted a single time. The V gene is TRBV5-4, the J gene TRBJ2-3; tentative D call: TRBD1 (6 bases). Germline V gene data show CDR1 as SGHNT and CDR2 as YYREEE (reference sequence). Trimming took off 4 bases at V and 2 bases at J, with 17 bases between the two ends. The CDR3 sequence is 16 residues long. The CDR3 DNA reads as TGTGCCAGCAGCACCGGGACACATGGCTTCACAGATACGCAGTATTTT. Protein: CASSTGTHGFTDTQYF.

This clone was seen just once. The chain links TRBV29-1 to TRBJ1-1, with TRBD1 identical over 12 bases. After removal of 7 bases from V and 4 bases from J, the junction contained 7 bases not matched to a gene. CDR3 size: 14 residues. CDR1 is SQVTM, CDR2 ANQGSEA, per germline. This CDR3 reads CSGDRGLLSTEAFF. For the CDR3, the DNA is TGCAGCGGGGACAGGGGGCTGTTGAGCACTGAAGCTTTCTTT.

The chain has TRBV5-1 and TRBJ2-3; D is undetermined. There are 14 residues in the CDR3. Between the trimmed V and J ends, which lost 2 bases and 0 bases, there was a span of 7 bases. Germline CDR1 SGHRS, CDR2 YFSETQ. CDR3 nucleotide sequence: TGCGCCAGCAGCTTTTCCGGGAGCACAGATACGCAGTATTTT. As protein: CASSFSGSTDTQYF.

This clone was counted between two and nine times. This chain links TRBV6-5 with TRBJ1-3; 10 nucleotides match TRBD1. This CDR3 comprises 15 residues. Unmatched junction bases numbered 11, after V lost 6 bases and J lost 9 bases. The germline V gene encodes CDR1 MNHEY and CDR2 SVGAGI. The CDR3 is CASRRWDRGGGTIYF. CDR3 DNA: TGTGCCAGCAGGAGGTGGGACAGGGGTGGAGGCACCATATATTTT.

The genes are TRBV5-1 and TRBJ2-3; TRBD2 matches at 14 bases. Germline V gene data show CDR1 as SGHRS and CDR2 as YFSETQ. Germline trimming cut 4 bases from V and 1 base from J; bases unmatched to any gene: 2. This CDR3 contains 16 residues. The CDR3 sequence: CASSLGLAGGTDTQYF. In nucleotides, the CDR3 is TGCGCCAGCAGCCTGGGACTAGCGGGAGGCACAGATACGCAGTATTTT.

The rearrangement links TRBV5-1 to TRBJ2-7; 8 bases are shared with TRBD1. Per germline, CDR1 SGHRS and CDR2 YFSETQ. V was clipped by 3 bases and J by 2 bases; unmatched bases: 4. The CDR3 contains 14 residues. The CDR3 loop is CASSWTGQTYEQYF. The DNA for the CDR3 is TGCGCCAGCAGCTGGACAGGGCAAACCTACGAGCAGTACTTC.

The chain combines TRBV5-1 with TRBJ2-1, with 12 bases aligning to TRBD2. Trimming removed 3 bases from V and 6 bases from J; junction bases left unmatched: 13. The CDR3 consists of 18 residues. In germline, CDR1 is SGHRS, CDR2 YFSETQ. CDR3: CASSSEPSSGGAFNEQFF. CDR3 DNA sequence: TGCGCCAGCAGCTCCGAGCCATCTAGCGGGGGGGCGTTCAATGAGCAGTTCTTC.

The chain employs TRBV5-4 and TRBJ2-1; TRBD2 aligns across 9 bases. The germline V gene encodes CDR1 SGHNT and CDR2 YYREEE (reference sequence). This CDR3 spans 15 amino acids. Unmatched junction bases numbered 4, after V lost 0 bases and J lost 6 bases. CDR3 sequence reads: CASSLDSGGSNEQFF. As DNA, the CDR3 is TGTGCCAGCAGCTTGGATAGCGGGGGCTCCAATGAGCAGTTCTTC.

In this sample, this clone turned up once. The chain employs TRBV27 and TRBJ1-4, with TRBD1 as a possible D gene (5 bases). The CDR3 loop spans 16 amino acids. The germline V gene encodes CDR1 MNHEY and CDR2 SMNVEV (reference sequence). The germline V and J ends were trimmed by 3 bases and 8 bases, with 19 bases remaining between them. The CDR3 DNA reads as TGTGCCAGCAGTTTCTCCGGACGGGGGGGATCCGAAAAACTGTTTTTT. Protein product: CASSFSGRGGSEKLFF.

As for this clone: In the same sample, other DNA sequences code for this CDR3. The V gene is TRBV4-3, the J gene TRBJ2-1, with TRBD1 as a possible D gene (5 bases). Germline-derived CDR1 and CDR2 are LGHNA and YSLEER. There are 15 residues in the CDR3. With 0 bases removed from V and 2 bases from J, the gap between germline ends came to 8 bases. The CDR3 DNA follows: TGCGCCAGCAGCCAAGAAGGGGTGCCCTACAATGAGCAGTTCTTC. The encoded protein is CASSQEGVPYNEQFF.

V is TRBV7-9 and J is TRBJ1-4; tentative D call: TRBD1 (6 bases). V gave up 1 base and J gave up 8 bases, with 17 bases separating them. The CDR3 is made up of 16 amino acids. Germline assignment: CDR1 SEHNR and CDR2 FQNEAQ (reference sequence). The CDR3: CASSLVGRGRLEKLFF. The CDR3, as DNA: TGTGCCAGCAGCTTAGTGGGCAGGGGAAGGTTGGAAAAACTGTTTTTT.

The J gene is TRBJ2-3, the V gene TRBV7-2; D remains unclear. The germline gives CDR1 SGHTA, CDR2 FQGNSA. The CDR3 covers 13 residues. Trimming left V 4 bases short and J 0 bases short, with 5 bases between. CDR3 DNA: TGTGCCAGCAGCTCCGGTAGCACAGATACGCAGTATTTT. Its translation is CASSSGSTDTQYF.

The J gene is TRBJ1-2, the V gene TRBV7-9; 10 positions agree with TRBD1. Losses at the gene ends were 1 base for V and 8 bases for J; bases not matched to a gene: 7. Germline V gene data show CDR1 as SEHNR and CDR2 as FQNEAQ (reference sequence). This CDR3 spans 15 amino acids. The DNA of the CDR3 is TGTGCCAGCAGCTTAGGGACAGGGGGAGCGATGGGCTACACCTTC. The encoded protein is CASSLGTGGAMGYTF.